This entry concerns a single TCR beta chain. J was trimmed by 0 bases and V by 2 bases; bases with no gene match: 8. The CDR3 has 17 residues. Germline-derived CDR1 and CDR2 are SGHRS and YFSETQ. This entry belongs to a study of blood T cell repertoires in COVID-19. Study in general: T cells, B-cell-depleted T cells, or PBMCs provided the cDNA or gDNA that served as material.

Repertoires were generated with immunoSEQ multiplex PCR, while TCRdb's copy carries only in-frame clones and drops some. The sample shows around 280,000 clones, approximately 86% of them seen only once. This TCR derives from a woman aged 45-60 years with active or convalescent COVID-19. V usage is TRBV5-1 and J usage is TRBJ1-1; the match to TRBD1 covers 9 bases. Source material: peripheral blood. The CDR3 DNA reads TGCGCCAGCAGCTTCGGACAGGGGCTCTCATTGAACACTGAAGCTTTCTTT. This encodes CASSFGQGLSLNTEAFF.